The 24 T cell receptor beta chains given below trace back to one sample, sequenced in a study of technical replicates of blood from a few donors. Clones were read by immunoSEQ multiplex PCR, and TCRdb kept only the in-frame ones, dropping some. The data show roughly 70,000 clones, with roughly 92% seen just once and around 0.37% held by the top ten. The sequenced sample consisted of T cells isolated from PBMCs. The source is a human donor in good health.

The chain combines TRBV5-4 with TRBJ1-1; no firm D call. This CDR3 has 14 amino acids. V was clipped by 4 bases and J by 1 base, with 11 bases between them. The germline V gene encodes CDR1 SGHNT and CDR2 YYREEE (reference sequence). The CDR3 coding sequence is TGTGCCAGCAGCAAGTATACACAGAACACTGAAGCTTTCTTT. This encodes CASSKYTQNTEAFF.

The chain is built from TRBV30 and TRBJ1-1; D is uncertain. The CDR3 has 13 amino acids. V was clipped by 5 bases and J by 3 bases, with 13 bases between them. Germline values: CDR1 GTSNPN, CDR2 SVGIG (reference sequence). In DNA form, the CDR3 reads TGTGCCTGGGCCTCCCAACCGGACACTGAAGCTTTCTTT. Its translation is CAWASQPDTEAFF.

V is TRBV7-9 and J is TRBJ2-3; 7 nucleotides align to TRBD2. CDR3 size: 15 residues. CDR1 is SEHNR and CDR2 is FQNEAQ in the germline V gene (reference sequence). V gave up 1 base and J gave up 6 bases; unmatched junction bases: 7. This CDR3 reads CASSLEAGAWDTQYF. CDR3 sequence (DNA): TGTGCCAGCAGCTTAGAGGCGGGAGCCTGGGATACGCAGTATTTT.

The chain carries TRBV5-4 and TRBJ2-6; the D is unclear. This CDR3 spans 14 amino acids. V lost 1 base to trimming and J lost 2 bases, with 4 bases between them. In germline, CDR1 is SGHNT, CDR2 YYREEE (reference sequence). The CDR3 region has the DNA TGTGCCAGCAGCTTGAGAGCTGGGGCCAACGTCCTGACTTTC. It translates to CASSLRAGANVLTF. Combining the CDR3 with reference TRBV5-4 and TRBJ2-6 gives the whole variable domain ETGVTQSPTHLIKTRGQQVTLRCSSQSGHNTVSWYQQALGQGPQFIFQYYREEENGRGNFPPRFSGLQFPNYSSELNVNALELDDSALYLCASSLRAGANVLTFGAGSRLTVL.

The chain links TRBV7-3 to TRBJ2-2; TRBD2 matches at 9 bases. This CDR3 comprises 15 residues. V was pared by 5 bases and J by 8 bases, with 9 bases of the junction left unmatched. Germline V CDR1 and CDR2: SGHTA, FQGTGA. CDR3 residues: CASSTGGLAAGELFF. The CDR3 nucleotides are TGTGCCAGCAGCACGGGGGGACTAGCAGCTGGGGAGCTGTTTTTT.

The chain is built from TRBV5-5 and TRBJ1-2, with D perhaps matching TRBD1 (6 bases). CDR3 size: 15 residues. The V end was cut by 4 bases, the J end by 2 bases, with 15 bases between. In germline, CDR1 is SGHKS, CDR2 YYEKEE (reference sequence). The CDR3 is CASSLTSGQNYGYTF. The DNA of the CDR3 is TGTGCCAGCAGCCTGACCTCCGGACAGAACTATGGCTACACCTTC.

This rearrangement joins TRBV4-1 to TRBJ1-5, with 9 bases lining up with TRBD1. Germline V gene data show CDR1 as MGHRA and CDR2 as YSYEKL. This CDR3 comprises 15 residues. V was pared by 0 bases and J by 11 bases, with 8 bases of the junction left unmatched. The CDR3 DNA sequence: TGCGCCAGCAGCCAAGAACCGGGACAGGGTTCGACCCAGCATTTT. Translated, it gives CASSQEPGQGSTQHF.

The chain recombines TRBV5-1 with TRBJ2-7, with 8 bases that match TRBD2. The CDR3 covers 14 residues. Germline values: CDR1 SGHRS, CDR2 YFSETQ. Germline trimming cut 6 bases from V and 3 bases from J; bases unmatched to any gene: 8. The CDR3 region has the DNA TGCGCCAGCACCACTAGCGGCCTAGACTACGAGCAGTACTTC. It encodes CASTTSGLDYEQYF.

The rearrangement links TRBV5-1 to TRBJ1-2, with a weak D call TRBD1 (5 bases). The CDR3 runs to 14 residues. V lost 1 base, J lost 3 bases, and 10 bases lay in between. Germline V gene data show CDR1 as SGHRS and CDR2 as YFSETQ. CDR3 protein: CASSLNRPYYGYTF. In nucleotides, the CDR3 is TGCGCCAGCAGCTTGAACAGGCCGTACTATGGCTACACCTTC. Filled out from reference TRBV5-1 and TRBJ1-2, the complete variable domain reads KAGVTQTPRYLIKTRGQQVTLSCSPISGHRSVSWYQQTPGQGLQFLFEYFSETQRNKGNFPGRFSGRQFSNSRSEMNVSTLELGDSALYLCASSLNRPYYGYTFGSGTRLTVV.

A single count supports this clone. The chain uses TRBV2 and TRBJ2-5, with D possibly TRBD1 on 6 matching bases. The germline CDR1 and CDR2 sequences are SNHLY and FYNNEI. The CDR3 loop spans 15 amino acids. V lost 7 bases, J lost 2 bases, and 17 bases lay in between. CDR3 sequence: CASNLRTGYQETQYF. The CDR3 nucleotides are TGTGCCAGCAATCTCCGAACAGGGTATCAAGAGACCCAGTACTTC. Full variable domain (outside the CDR3, taken from reference TRBV2 and TRBJ2-5): EPEVTQTPSHQVTQMGQEVILRCVPISNHLYFYWYRQILGQKVEFLVSFYNNEISEKSEIFDDQFSVERPDGSNFTLKIRSTKLEDSAMYFCASNLRTGYQETQYFGPGTRLLVL.

The CDR3, as DNA: TGTGCCAGCAGTGAAAGCACAGGGGGTAACTATGGCTACACCTTC. Translating gives CASSESTGGNYGYTF. The chain is built from TRBV2 and TRBJ1-2; 8 positions match TRBD1. V lost 2 bases to trimming and J lost 1 base; unmatched junction nucleotides: 3. There are 15 residues in the CDR3. The germline CDR1 and CDR2 sequences are SNHLY and FYNNEI.

This clone was recorded only once. The rearrangement joins TRBV28 to TRBJ1-5; D is undetermined. The germline CDR1 and CDR2 sequences are MDHEN and SYDVKM. The V end was cut by 6 bases, the J end by 2 bases, with 8 bases between. The CDR3 consists of 13 residues. The CDR3 here is CASSQLGNQPQHF. CDR3 coding DNA: TGTGCCAGCAGCCAACTAGGCAATCAGCCCCAGCATTTT.

The CDR3 DNA reads TGTGCCAGCAGTCCCGGGACAGATGCCGCTGAAGCTTTCTTT. Protein sequence: CASSPGTDAAEAFF. V usage is TRBV27 and J usage is TRBJ1-1; 7 positions match TRBD1. Germline lookup yields CDR1 MNHEY and CDR2 SMNVEV (reference sequence). This CDR3 has 14 residues. J gave up 6 bases and V 5 bases, and 9 bases lay outside the gene matches.

The V and J genes are TRBV29-1 and TRBJ2-7; D unclear. The germline gives CDR1 SQVTM, CDR2 ANQGSEA. V was pared by 7 bases and J by 1 base, with 5 bases between. The CDR3 is made up of 10 amino acids. The CDR3 DNA sequence: TGCAGCGCCGGTTCCTACGAGCAGTACTTC. Translation gives CSAGSYEQYF.

The CDR3 region is CASRSQQGTSYEQYF. The CDR3 DNA is TGTGCCAGCAGAAGCCAACAGGGGACTTCCTACGAGCAGTACTTC. The V gene is TRBV6-6, the J gene TRBJ2-7, with D possibly being TRBD1 (7 bases). The length of the CDR3 is 15 residues. Germline assignment: CDR1 MNHNY and CDR2 SVGAGI (reference sequence). V was trimmed by 6 bases and J by 1 base, leaving 16 bases between them.

This clone was detected a few times. The genes are TRBV28 and TRBJ1-5; the match to TRBD1 covers 8 bases. CDR1 is MDHEN, CDR2 SYDVKM, per germline. The CDR3 length is 14 residues. The ends lost 3 bases at V and 6 bases at J; junction bases unmatched: 4. This CDR3 is CASSLGTGSQPQHF. The CDR3 coding sequence is TGTGCCAGCAGTTTGGGGACAGGATCTCAGCCCCAGCATTTT. The full variable domain, its missing parts supplied by reference TRBV28 and TRBJ1-5, is DVKVTQSSRYLVKRTGEKVFLECVQDMDHENMFWYRQDPGLGLRLIYFSYDVKMKEKGDIPEGYSVSREKKERFSLILESASTNQTSMYLCASSLGTGSQPQHFGDGTRLSIL.

The chain uses TRBV27 and TRBJ1-1; 9 nucleotides agree with TRBD1. Trimming removed 2 bases from V and 6 bases from J; junction bases left unmatched: 4. CDR3 length equals 14 residues. Germline lookup yields CDR1 MNHEY and CDR2 SMNVEV (reference sequence). CDR3 sequence (DNA): TGTGCCAGCAGTTTAAGACAGGGGGTATCTGAAGCTTTCTTT. This gives the protein CASSLRQGVSEAFF.

The CDR3 loop reads CASSGSGDYNEQFF. The CDR3 nucleotides read TGTGCCAGCAGCGGGTCAGGGGACTACAATGAGCAGTTCTTC. The chain joins TRBV9 to TRBJ2-1, with D tentatively TRBD1 (6 bases). Trimming cost V 3 bases and J 3 bases, with 10 bases left between them. The CDR3 extends over 14 amino acids. Germline CDR1 is SGDLS and CDR2 is YYNGEE.

The J gene is TRBJ1-2, the V gene TRBV28, with 10 bases matching TRBD1. There are 16 residues in the CDR3. The trim removed 4 bases at V and 0 bases at J, leaving 5 bases unmatched. Germline lookup yields CDR1 MDHEN and CDR2 SYDVKM. Written as DNA, the CDR3 is TGTGCCAGCAGTTCCACCGGGACAGGGGCTAACTATGGCTACACCTTC. It translates to CASSSTGTGANYGYTF.

The rearrangement uses TRBV10-1 and TRBJ1-5, with TRBD1 matching 8 bases. This CDR3 has 15 residues. From germline, CDR1 is WNHNN and CDR2 SYGVQD (reference sequence). Trimming at V came to 11 bases and at J to 9 bases, leaving 18 bases not matched to a gene. CDR3 DNA sequence: TGCGCCCCGAGGGCCCAGGACAGGGTTTATCGGCCCCAGCATTTT. As protein: CAPRAQDRVYRPQHF.

The rearrangement uses TRBV28 and TRBJ2-7; D is unclear. The germline gives CDR1 MDHEN, CDR2 SYDVKM. This CDR3 has 13 amino acids. Trimming cost V 7 bases and J 3 bases, with 13 bases left between them. The CDR3 here is CASKNSHRYEQYF. In DNA form, the CDR3 reads TGTGCCAGCAAGAACAGCCATCGCTACGAGCAGTACTTC.

V gene TRBV5-4 combines with J gene TRBJ2-7; D is perhaps TRBD2 (5 bases). CDR3 length: 15 residues. V was pared by 3 bases and J by 0 bases, with 13 bases between. Per germline, CDR1 SGHNT and CDR2 YYREEE (reference sequence). In nucleotides, the CDR3 is TGTGCCAGCAGCTGGGGAAGAAGCGGCTCCTACGAGCAGTACTTC. This translates into CASSWGRSGSYEQYF.

This clone is a singleton in its sample. V usage is TRBV10-3 and J usage is TRBJ1-4; D call uncertain. The V gene lost 2 bases and the J gene lost 8 bases, with 15 bases spanning the gap. The CDR3 length is 15 residues. CDR1 is ENHRY, CDR2 SYGVKD, per germline. CDR3 region: CAISEREGRKEKLFF. Written as DNA, the CDR3 is TGTGCCATCAGTGAGAGGGAGGGAAGAAAAGAAAAACTGTTTTTT.

The chain couples TRBV6-1 to TRBJ2-7; 8 positions agree with TRBD1. CDR1 and CDR2 (germline): MNHNS, SASEGT. Trimming took 4 bases from V and 5 from J; bases not matched to a gene: 13. The CDR3 has 16 amino acids. The CDR3 reads CASSVNWFGQGHEQYF. For the CDR3, the DNA is TGTGCCAGCAGTGTTAACTGGTTCGGACAGGGTCACGAGCAGTACTTC.